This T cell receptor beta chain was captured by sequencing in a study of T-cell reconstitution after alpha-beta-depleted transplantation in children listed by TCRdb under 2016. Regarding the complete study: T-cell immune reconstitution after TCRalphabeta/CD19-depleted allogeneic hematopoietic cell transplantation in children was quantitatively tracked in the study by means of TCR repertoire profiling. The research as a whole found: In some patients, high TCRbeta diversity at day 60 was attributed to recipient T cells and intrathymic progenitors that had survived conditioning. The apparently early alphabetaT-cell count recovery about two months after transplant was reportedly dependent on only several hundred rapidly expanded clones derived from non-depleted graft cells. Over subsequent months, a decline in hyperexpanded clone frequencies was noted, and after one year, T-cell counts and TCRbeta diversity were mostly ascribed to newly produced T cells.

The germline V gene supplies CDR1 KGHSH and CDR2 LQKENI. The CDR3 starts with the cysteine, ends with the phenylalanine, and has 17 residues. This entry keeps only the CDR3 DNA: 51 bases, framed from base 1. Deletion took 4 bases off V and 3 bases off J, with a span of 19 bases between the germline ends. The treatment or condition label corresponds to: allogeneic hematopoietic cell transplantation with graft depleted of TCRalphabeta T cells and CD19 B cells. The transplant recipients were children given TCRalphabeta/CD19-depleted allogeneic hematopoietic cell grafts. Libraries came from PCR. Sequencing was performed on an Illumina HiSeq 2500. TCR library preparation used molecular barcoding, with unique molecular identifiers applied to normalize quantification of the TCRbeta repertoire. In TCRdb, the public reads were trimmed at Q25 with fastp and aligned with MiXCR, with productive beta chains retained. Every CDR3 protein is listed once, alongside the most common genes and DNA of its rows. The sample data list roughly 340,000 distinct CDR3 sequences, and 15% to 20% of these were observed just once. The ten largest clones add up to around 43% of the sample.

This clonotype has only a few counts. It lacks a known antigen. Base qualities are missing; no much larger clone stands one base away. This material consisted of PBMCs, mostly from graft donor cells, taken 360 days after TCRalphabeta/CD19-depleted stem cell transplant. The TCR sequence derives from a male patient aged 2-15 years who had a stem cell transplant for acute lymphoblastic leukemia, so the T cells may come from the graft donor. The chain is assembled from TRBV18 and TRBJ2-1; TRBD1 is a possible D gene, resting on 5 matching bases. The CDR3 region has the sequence CASSRLPSPTGYNEQFF. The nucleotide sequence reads TGTGCCAGCTCACGTTTACCGAGTCCCACAGGCTACAATGAGCAGTTCTTC. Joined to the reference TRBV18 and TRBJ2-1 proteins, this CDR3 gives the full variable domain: NAGVMQNPRHLVRRRGQEARLRCSPMKGHSHVYWYRQLPEEGLKFMVYLQKENIIDESGMPKERFSAEFPKEGPSILRIQQVVRGDSAAYFCASSRLPSPTGYNEQFFGPGTRLTVL.